This T cell receptor (beta chain) came from a study of monozygotic twins with inflammatory bowel disease. Reprocessing the 5' RACE reads, TCRdb reports a single entry for every CDR3 protein and omits DNA. Here the sample table reports 350,000 to 550,000 distinct CDR3 sequences. T cells were not sorted, and total RNA was isolated straight from whole blood. This CDR3 is 16 amino acids long. Germline V gives CDR1 SGHTA, CDR2 FQGTGA. The source is a human donor with ulcerative colitis or Crohn's disease, or a healthy co-twin of an affected twin (not recorded which). Sequencing was performed on blood. V is TRBV7-3 and J is TRBJ2-1; as DNA is missing, the TRBD2 call by TCRdb cannot be tested. CDR3 amino acids: CASSLTYQREAGEQFF.